Following are 15 T cell receptor beta chains from one sample sequenced in a study of cytomegalovirus exposure and HLA in healthy donors. With 60 Vbeta and 13 Jbeta primers, the PCR was carried out. Some clones are missing from TCRdb's copy, which holds only in-frame ones; the method was immunoSEQ multiplex PCR. Of tens of thousands of clones detected, around 82% appear once; the ten largest clones hold around 5.4%. The sample was PBMCs. The receptors come from a male donor in good health and CMV-seronegative.

The chain couples TRBV5-1 to TRBJ2-7; 9 bases are a match to TRBD1. Trimming cost V 4 bases and J 2 bases; bases outside gene matches: 7. This CDR3 has 15 amino acids. Germline lookup yields CDR1 SGHRS and CDR2 YFSETQ. The CDR3 region has the DNA TGCGCCAGCAGCCCATGGGACAGGGAAACCTACGAGCAGTACTTC. Its translation: CASSPWDRETYEQYF. The full variable domain, with the rest looked up from reference TRBV5-1 and TRBJ2-7, is KAGVTQTPRYLIKTRGQQVTLSCSPISGHRSVSWYQQTPGQGLQFLFEYFSETQRNKGNFPGRFSGRQFSNSRSEMNVSTLELGDSALYLCASSPWDRETYEQYFGPGTRLTVT.

The chain joins TRBV4-2 to TRBJ2-7, with 8 nucleotides matching TRBD2. Trimming cost V 0 bases and J 1 base; bases outside gene matches: 2. The germline V gene encodes CDR1 LGHNA and CDR2 YNFKEQ. The CDR3 is 15 residues long. CDR3 DNA sequence: TGTGCCAGCAGCCAAGAGCGGGGGGAATCCTACGAGCAGTACTTC. Protein sequence: CASSQERGESYEQYF.

V gene TRBV4-3 combines with J gene TRBJ2-2; D perhaps matches TRBD1 (5 bases). Trimming cost V 3 bases and J 4 bases, with 12 bases left between them. Per germline, CDR1 LGHNA and CDR2 YSLEER. This CDR3 region has 15 residues. The CDR3 spells CASSHDTGFTGELFF. The CDR3 DNA is TGCGCCAGCAGCCATGATACAGGATTCACCGGGGAGCTGTTTTTT.

The CDR3: CASSPDKAGELFF. The CDR3 DNA sequence: TGTGCCAGCTCACCGGACAAGGCCGGGGAGCTGTTTTTT. The J gene is TRBJ2-2, the V gene TRBV18, with D possibly TRBD1 on 5 matching bases. The CDR3 has 13 amino acids. Trimming took 3 bases from V and 6 from J, leaving 8 bases between them. Looked up from germline, CDR1 is KGHSH and CDR2 is LQKENI.

The V call is TRBV7-9, the J call TRBJ2-4, with TRBD2 as a possible D gene (6 bases). Germline loops: CDR1 SEHNR, CDR2 FQNEAQ (reference sequence). Trimming took 5 bases from V and 0 from J, leaving 11 bases between them. CDR3 length: 15 amino acids. CDR3 sequence reads: CASSGGTLAKNIQYF. The CDR3 coding sequence is TGTGCCAGCAGCGGCGGGACCCTAGCCAAAAACATTCAGTACTTC.

V and J are TRBV7-2 and TRBJ2-7, with a weak D call TRBD2 (6 bases). The germline V gene encodes CDR1 SGHTA and CDR2 FQGNSA. V was pared by 5 bases and J by 4 bases, with 15 bases between. CDR3 length: 14 residues. Written as DNA, the CDR3 is TGTGCCAGCAGCCCAAGAGGGGCGGGGTACGAGCAGTACTTC. Residues: CASSPRGAGYEQYF.

V is TRBV30 and J is TRBJ2-7; 9 nucleotides agree with TRBD1. Per germline, CDR1 GTSNPN and CDR2 SVGIG (reference sequence). The CDR3 is made up of 13 amino acids. V gave up 0 bases and J gave up 4 bases; unmatched junction bases: 1. The CDR3 spells CAWSVDRGYEQYF. The CDR3 region has the DNA TGTGCCTGGAGTGTAGACAGGGGGTACGAGCAGTACTTC.

V gene TRBV19 combines with J gene TRBJ2-1, with 9 bases aligning to TRBD1. V trimming: 5 bases; J trimming: 6 bases; junction bases outside the gene matches: 11. The CDR3 has 16 amino acids. CDR1 is LNHDA, CDR2 SQIVND, per germline (reference sequence). The CDR3, as DNA: TGTGCCAGTAGTTTTTTCCCGGGACAGGGAAGCAATGAGCAGTTCTTC. It is translated as CASSFFPGQGSNEQFF.

This sequence joins TRBV19 and TRBJ2-3; 8 nucleotides align to TRBD1. The V and J ends lost 5 bases and 1 base, in that order; junction bases with no gene match: 5. Germline CDR1 is LNHDA and CDR2 is SQIVND (reference sequence). The CDR3 runs to 15 residues. Here the CDR3 reads CASSPMTGGTDTQYF. The CDR3 DNA reads TGTGCCAGTAGTCCCATGACAGGGGGCACAGATACGCAGTATTTT.

The sample holds one count of this clone. This chain connects TRBV18 to TRBJ1-1; 11 bases map to TRBD1. CDR1 and CDR2 from the germline V gene are KGHSH and LQKENI. J was trimmed by 6 bases and V by 3 bases; bases with no gene match: 3. This CDR3 has 14 residues. CDR3 amino acids: CASSPGQGGPEAFF. Here the CDR3 DNA reads TGTGCCAGCTCACCGGGACAGGGGGGTCCTGAAGCTTTCTTT.

This chain links TRBV6-5 with TRBJ2-1; 11 nucleotides align to TRBD1. Germline CDR1 reads MNHEY; CDR2 reads SVGAGI. The CDR3 consists of 15 residues. Trimming cost V 5 bases and J 6 bases; bases outside gene matches: 6. The CDR3 DNA sequence: TGTGCCAGCAGTACCGGGACAGGGGGTTTCAATGAGCAGTTCTTC. Protein sequence: CASSTGTGGFNEQFF.

The DNA of the CDR3 is TGTGCCTGGAGCTCAGGGGGCGAGGCCCAGTACTTC. It specifies CAWSSGGEAQYF. V and J are TRBV30 and TRBJ2-5, with 8 positions matching TRBD1. CDR1 and CDR2 from the germline V gene are GTSNPN and SVGIG (reference sequence). V lost 3 bases to trimming and J lost 9 bases; unmatched junction nucleotides: 6. The CDR3 length is 12 residues.

This chain links TRBV20-1 with TRBJ1-1; D is unresolved. V lost 0 bases to trimming and J lost 6 bases, with 5 bases between them. The CDR3 loop spans 11 amino acids. CDR1 DFQATT and CDR2 SNEGSKA come from the germline V gene (reference sequence). The CDR3 here is CSARDRAEAFF. CDR3 coding DNA: TGCAGTGCTAGAGATCGGGCTGAAGCTTTCTTT.

The chain joins TRBV5-6 to TRBJ2-3; 7 positions match TRBD2. V lost 3 bases, J lost 4 bases, and 11 bases stayed unmatched. Germline V CDR1 and CDR2: SGHDT, YYEEEE. The CDR3 has 16 amino acids. As DNA, the CDR3 is TGTGCCAGCAGCTGGCAGTTCGGGGGGACGCCAGATACGCAGTATTTT. Protein product: CASSWQFGGTPDTQYF.

V gene TRBV19 combines with J gene TRBJ1-5; D perhaps matches TRBD1 (6 bases). Per the germline V gene, CDR1 is LNHDA and CDR2 is SQIVND (reference sequence). Trimming pared 8 bases from V and 6 bases from J, leaving 20 bases between. The CDR3 loop spans 15 amino acids. Here the CDR3 DNA reads TGTGCCAGTGGACCTCAACAGGGTCGGGGTCAGCCCCAGCATTTT. This gives the protein CASGPQQGRGQPQHF.